This T cell receptor beta chain was profiled in a study of naive CD8 T cells in extremely preterm neonates. Study-level findings and limits: Relative to older groups, preterm infants had shorter, less trimmed CDR3s with fewer N additions. CDR3 nucleotide sharing was approximately 2.8% in preterm, approximately 0.38% term, approximately 0.028% children, around 0.0096% adults.

Preterm samples came from extremely preterm deliveries at about 22-28 weeks. Each sample had roughly 20,000–100,000 sorted naive CD8+ T cells. The germline V gene encodes CDR1 SGHRS and CDR2 YFSETQ. The CDR3 length is 17 residues. J gave up 2 bases and V 4 bases, and 6 bases lay outside the gene matches. The protocol was immunoSEQ multiplex PCR, while the TCRdb copy is restricted to in-frame clones and leaves out a portion. The data hold 21,000 or so clones, with approximately 89% observed a single time. Comments on this clone: Its matching antigen is unknown.

This chain connects TRBV5-1 to TRBJ2-2; 12 bases align to TRBD2. The sequence was obtained from a boy who was born preterm. Sequenced sample: naive CD8+ T cells from cord blood. The CDR3 region has the DNA TGCGCCAGCAGCCCCCCGACTAGCGGGAGCAACACCGGGGAGCTGTTTTTT. Translation: CASSPPTSGSNTGELFF.